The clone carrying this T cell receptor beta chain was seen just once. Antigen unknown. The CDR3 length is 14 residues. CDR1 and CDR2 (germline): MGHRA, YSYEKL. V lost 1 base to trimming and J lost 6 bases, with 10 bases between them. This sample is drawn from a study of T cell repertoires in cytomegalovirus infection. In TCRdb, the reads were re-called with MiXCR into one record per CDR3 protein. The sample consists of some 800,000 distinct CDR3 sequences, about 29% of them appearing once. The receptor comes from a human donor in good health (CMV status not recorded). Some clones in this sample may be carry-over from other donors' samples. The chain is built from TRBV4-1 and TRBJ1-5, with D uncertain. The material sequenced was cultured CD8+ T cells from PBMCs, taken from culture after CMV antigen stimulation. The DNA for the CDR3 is TGCGCCAGCAGCCAAGCGGCATCATCTCAGCCCCAGCATTTT. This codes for CASSQAASSQPQHF.